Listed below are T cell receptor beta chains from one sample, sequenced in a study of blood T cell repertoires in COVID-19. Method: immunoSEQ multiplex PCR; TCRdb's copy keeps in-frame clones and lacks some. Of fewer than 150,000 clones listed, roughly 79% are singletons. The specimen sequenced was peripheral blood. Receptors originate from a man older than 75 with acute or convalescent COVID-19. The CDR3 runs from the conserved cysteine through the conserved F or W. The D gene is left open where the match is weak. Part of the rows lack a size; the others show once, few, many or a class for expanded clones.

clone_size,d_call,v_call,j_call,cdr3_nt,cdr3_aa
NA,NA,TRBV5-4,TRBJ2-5,TGTGCCAGCAGCTTGAGCGGACCTGAGACCCAGTACTTC,CASSLSGPETQYF
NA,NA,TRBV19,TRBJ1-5,TGTGCCAGTAGCCCGGGGGGGCATCAGCCCCAGCATTTT,CASSPGGHQPQHF
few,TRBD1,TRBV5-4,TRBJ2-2,TGTGCCAGCAGCCAAGACAGGGGTAGCATCACCGGGGAGCTGTTTTTT,CASSQDRGSITGELFF
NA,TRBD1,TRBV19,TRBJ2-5,TGTGCCAGTAGTATTGGTTGGACAGGGGGCATGGAGACCCAGTACTTC,CASSIGWTGGMETQYF
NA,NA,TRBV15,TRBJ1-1,TGTGCCACCAGCAGAGAGGGGGGTCGGACTGAAGCTTTCTTT,CATSREGGRTEAFF
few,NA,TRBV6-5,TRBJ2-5,TGTGCCAGCAGCCTTCTCGGGGACCAAGAGACCCAGTACTTC,CASSLLGDQETQYF
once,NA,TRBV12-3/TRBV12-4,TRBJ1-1,TGTGCCAGCAGTTTCGGGAGAGGCACTGAAGCTTTCTTT,CASSFGRGTEAFF
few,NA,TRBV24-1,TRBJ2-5,TGTGCCACCTCTCAAGGGGGGGGGAGACAAGAGACCCAGTACTTC,CATSQGGGRQETQYF
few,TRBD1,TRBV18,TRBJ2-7,TGTGCCAGCTCACCCGAAACAGGGGTGGGCGAGCAGTACTTC,CASSPETGVGEQYF
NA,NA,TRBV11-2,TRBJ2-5,TGTGCCAGCAGCTTAGATAACCGGGCGGGGGCTTGGTACTTC,CASSLDNRAGAWYF
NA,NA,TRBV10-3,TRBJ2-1,TGTGCCATCAGTGAGGACCGAAGGGGGAATGAGCAGTTCTTC,CAISEDRRGNEQFF
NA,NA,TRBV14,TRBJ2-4,TGTGCCAGCAGCCAACAGGGGATTAACATTCAGTACTTC,CASSQQGINIQYF
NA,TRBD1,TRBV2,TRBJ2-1,TGTGCCAGCAGTCAACAGGGGGCAACGCAGTTCTTC,CASSQQGATQFF
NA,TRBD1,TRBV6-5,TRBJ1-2,TGTGCCAGCAGTTACCAGGGGGCGCGGTTTGGCTACACCTTC,CASSYQGARFGYTF
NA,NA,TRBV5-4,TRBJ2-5,TGTGCCAGCAGCTTTAGCGGGTGGGGGCTTCAAGAGACCCAGTACTTC,CASSFSGWGLQETQYF
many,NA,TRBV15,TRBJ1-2,TGTGCCACCAGCAGAGAGAGGGCCATTCCATCCGGCTACACCTTC,CATSRERAIPSGYTF
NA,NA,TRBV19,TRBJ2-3,TGTGCCAGTAGTATCGGCACAGGGACAGATACGCAGTATTTT,CASSIGTGTDTQYF
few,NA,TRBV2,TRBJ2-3,TGTGCCAGCAGTCCACAGGGCACAGATACGCAGTATTTT,CASSPQGTDTQYF
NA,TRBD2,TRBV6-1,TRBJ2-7,TGTGCCAGCAGCGTAGCGGGGCAGGGGTACGAGCAGTACTTC,CASSVAGQGYEQYF
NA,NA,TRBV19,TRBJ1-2,TGTGCCAGTAGTATACAGGGCGGTGGCTACACCTTC,CASSIQGGGYTF
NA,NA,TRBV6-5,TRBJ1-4,TGTGCCATTCGAGAGATCCCAAATGAAAAACTGTTTTTT,CAIREIPNEKLFF
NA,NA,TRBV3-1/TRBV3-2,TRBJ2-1,TGTGCCAGCAGCCAAGTTGGACTCCAAGGTGAGCAGTTCTTC,CASSQVGLQGEQFF
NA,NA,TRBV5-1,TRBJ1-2,TGCGCCAGCAGCTTGGACAGGGCGTCCTATGGCTACACCTTC,CASSLDRASYGYTF
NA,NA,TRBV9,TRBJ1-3,TGTGCCAGCGGGAGCTCTGGAAACACCATATATTTT,CASGSSGNTIYF
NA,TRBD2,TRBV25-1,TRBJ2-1,TGTGCCAGCACCCAGCTCGGGGGGGCGGGGAATGAGCAGTTCTTC,CASTQLGGAGNEQFF
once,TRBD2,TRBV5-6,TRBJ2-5,TGTGCCAGCAGCTTTTTCGGACTAGCGACCCTTCAAGAGACCCAGTACTTC,CASSFFGLATLQETQYF
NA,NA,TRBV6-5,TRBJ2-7,TGTGCCAGCAGTACCAGGGACGAGCAGTACTTC,CASSTRDEQYF
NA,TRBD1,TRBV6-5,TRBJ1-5,TGTGCCAGCAGCAGACAGGGTTGGAATCAGCCCCAGCATTTT,CASSRQGWNQPQHF
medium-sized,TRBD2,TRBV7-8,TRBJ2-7,TGTGCCAGCAGCTTCCGGACTAGCGGGGGGCCGAATTCCTACGAGCAGTACTTC,CASSFRTSGGPNSYEQYF
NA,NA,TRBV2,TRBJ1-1,TGTGCCAGCAGTGAAAATCACCTCGGGGCTTTCTTT,CASSENHLGAFF
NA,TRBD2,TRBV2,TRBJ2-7,TGTGCCAGCAGTGCGCGAGCGGGGGCCCTCACCTACGAGCAGTACTTC,CASSARAGALTYEQYF
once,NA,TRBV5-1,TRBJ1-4,TGCGCCAGCAGCTTGGGGAGTGCAACTAATGAAAAACTGTTTTTT,CASSLGSATNEKLFF
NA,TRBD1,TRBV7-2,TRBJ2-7,TGTGCCAGCAGACGAAATGGACAGGGCCCCTACGAGCAGTACTTC,CASRRNGQGPYEQYF
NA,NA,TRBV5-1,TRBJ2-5,TGCGCCAGCAGCTTGGATCAACAGAGCCAAGAGACCCAGTACTTC,CASSLDQQSQETQYF
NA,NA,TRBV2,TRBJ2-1,TGTGCCAGCAGTATTTTAGAGAAAAATGAGCAGTTCTTC,CASSILEKNEQFF
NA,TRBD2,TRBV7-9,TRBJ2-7,TGTGCCAGCAGCTTAGTCCCTAGCGGGGTTGTCAACGAGCAGTACTTC,CASSLVPSGVVNEQYF